The table lists the clone carrying this T cell receptor (beta chain) with many counts. The target antigen is unknown. The germline gives CDR1 SGHTA, CDR2 FQGNSA. This CDR3 spans 14 amino acids. V shed 5 bases and J shed 7 bases, with 15 bases lying between them. The data belong to a study of CD8+CD57+ T cells in acquired aplastic anemia. Background on the study: The sorted CD4+ and CD8+ cells yielded an average around 3.4 ug of DNA.

Patients included in sequencing had previously demonstrated CD8+CD57+ cell expansion by flow cytometry. Overall study findings and caveats: Patient and control CD8+ Simpson's diversity was not significantly different.

Using genomic DNA as the template, TCR beta VDJ and CDR3 profiling was carried out. TCRdb fed the reads into MiXCR, producing one record per CDR3 protein. This sample has a few hundred thousand distinct CDR3 sequences; around 49% occur once, and the top ten carry just under 20%. The receptor's source is a human donor with aplastic anemia. Sequences were obtained from sorted CD4+, CD8+, or CD8+CD57+ T cells (not recorded which) from PBMCs. This sequence joins TRBV7-2 and TRBJ2-1, with D unclear. CDR3: CASSLLGVGNEQFF. The CDR3 DNA sequence: TGTGCCAGCAGCCTACTTGGGGTGGGGAATGAGCAGTTCTTC.